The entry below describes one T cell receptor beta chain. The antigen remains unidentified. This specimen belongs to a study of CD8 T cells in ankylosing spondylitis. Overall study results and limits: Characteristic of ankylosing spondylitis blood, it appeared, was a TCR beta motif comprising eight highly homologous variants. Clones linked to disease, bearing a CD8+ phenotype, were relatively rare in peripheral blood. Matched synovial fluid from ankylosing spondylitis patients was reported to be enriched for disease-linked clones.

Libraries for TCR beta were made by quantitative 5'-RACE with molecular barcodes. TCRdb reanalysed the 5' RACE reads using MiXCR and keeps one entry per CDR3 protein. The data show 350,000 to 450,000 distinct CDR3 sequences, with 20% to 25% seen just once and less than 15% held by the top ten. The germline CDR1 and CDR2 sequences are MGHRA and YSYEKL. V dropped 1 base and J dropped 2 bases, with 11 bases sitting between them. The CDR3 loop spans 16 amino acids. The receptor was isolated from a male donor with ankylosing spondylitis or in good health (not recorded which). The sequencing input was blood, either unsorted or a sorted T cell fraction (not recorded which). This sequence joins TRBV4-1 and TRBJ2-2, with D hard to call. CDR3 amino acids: CASSQVLEYNTGELFF. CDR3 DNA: TGCGCCAGCAGCCAAGTTCTTGAATACAACACCGGGGAGCTGTTTTTT.